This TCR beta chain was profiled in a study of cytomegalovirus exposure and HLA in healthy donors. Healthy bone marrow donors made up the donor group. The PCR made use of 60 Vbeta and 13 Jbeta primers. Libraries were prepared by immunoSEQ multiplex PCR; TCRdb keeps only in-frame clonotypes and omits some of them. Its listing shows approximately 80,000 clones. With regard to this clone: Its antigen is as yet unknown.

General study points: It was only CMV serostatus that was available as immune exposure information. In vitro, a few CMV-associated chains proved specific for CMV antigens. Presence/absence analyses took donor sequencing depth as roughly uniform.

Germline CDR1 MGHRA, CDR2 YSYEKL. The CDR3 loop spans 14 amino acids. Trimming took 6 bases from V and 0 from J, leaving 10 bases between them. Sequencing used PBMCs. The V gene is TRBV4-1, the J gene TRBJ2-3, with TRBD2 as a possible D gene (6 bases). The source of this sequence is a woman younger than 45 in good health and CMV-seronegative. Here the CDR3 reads CASRPGESTDTQYF. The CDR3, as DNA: TGCGCCAGCAGACCGGGGGAAAGCACAGATACGCAGTATTTT.